What follows are 13 T cell receptor beta chains derived from one specimen sequenced in a study of CD8 T cells in Susac syndrome. An amount of RNA that ranged from roughly 0.45 to 1 ug was reverse transcribed with random hexamers. TCRdb ran MiXCR on the immunoSEQ multiplex PCR reads and lists one entry per CDR3 protein. The sample has under 200,000 distinct CDR3 sequences; 90% to 95% are singletons. Sequences were obtained from CD4+ T cells from PBMCs. These receptors were taken from a human donor with Susac syndrome.

The chain has TRBV20-1 and TRBJ2-3; 9 bases are shared with TRBD2. The CDR3 runs 15 residues. Germline assignment: CDR1 DFQATT and CDR2 SNEGSKA (reference sequence). Trimming at V came to 3 bases and at J to 0 bases, leaving 4 bases not matched to a gene. The CDR3 region is CSARWRGGSTDTQYF. The CDR3 DNA sequence: TGCAGTGCTAGGTGGCGGGGGGGAAGCACAGATACGCAGTATTTT.

The rearrangement links TRBV3-1 to TRBJ2-4, with 7 nucleotides matching TRBD2. The CDR3 length is 15 residues. V trimming: 6 bases; J trimming: 6 bases; junction bases outside the gene matches: 11. The germline CDR1 and CDR2 sequences are LGHDT and YNNKEL (reference sequence). In DNA, the CDR3 is TGTGCCAGCAGGCACTCAAGCGGGGACGCAAACATTCAGTACTTC. Residues: CASRHSSGDANIQYF.

The CDR3, as DNA: TGTGCCAGCAAGACAGTAACGAACACCGGGGAGCTGTTTTTT. Amino acids: CASKTVTNTGELFF. The chain employs TRBV11-2 and TRBJ2-2; TRBD1 might be the D (5 bases). The CDR3 has 14 amino acids. Germline V CDR1 and CDR2: SGHAT, FQNNGV. Trimming stripped 7 bases from V and 0 bases from J, with 9 bases between.

The J gene is TRBJ2-1, the V gene TRBV6-5; possibly TRBD1 or TRBD2 for D (5 bases each). Per germline, CDR1 MNHEY and CDR2 SVGAGI. The CDR3 runs to 15 residues. Trimming cost V 5 bases and J 2 bases, with 13 bases left between them. CDR3 DNA: TGTGCCAGCAGTCGGGACGGCGCTCCCTACAATGAGCAGTTCTTC. It codes for CASSRDGAPYNEQFF.

The chain combines TRBV7-3 with TRBJ2-5; a weak D match, TRBD2 (6 bases). The CDR3 spans 13 residues. Germline CDR1 reads SGHTA; CDR2 reads FQGTGA. V was cut by 3 bases and J by 5 bases, with 10 bases left in between. The chain's CDR3 is CASSLGGKETQYF. The DNA for the CDR3 is TGTGCCAGCAGCTTGGGAGGAAAGGAGACCCAGTACTTC.

For the CDR3, the DNA is TGCAGCGTTGCCCGGACAGGACAAGAGACCCAGTACTTC. As protein: CSVARTGQETQYF. The V gene is TRBV29-1, the J gene TRBJ2-5; the match to TRBD1 covers 7 bases. The CDR3 contains 13 residues. CDR1 SQVTM and CDR2 ANQGSEA come from the germline V gene. J lost 2 bases, V lost 4 bases, and 4 bases had no gene match.

The rearrangement joins TRBV20-1 to TRBJ2-5; possibly TRBD2 for D (5 bases). V was shortened by 5 bases and J by 7 bases, with 26 bases between the two germline ends. The CDR3 sequence is 16 residues long. CDR1 and CDR2 from the germline V gene are DFQATT and SNEGSKA (reference sequence). The CDR3 bases are TGCAGTGCTGGACCCGACCAATACTCAACCCGGGGGACCCAGTACTTC. Its protein product is CSAGPDQYSTRGTQYF.

V and J are TRBV7-2 and TRBJ2-3, with 8 bases matching TRBD2. Germline trimming cut 5 bases from V and 4 bases from J; bases unmatched to any gene: 11. The germline V gene has CDR1 SGHTA and CDR2 FQGNSA. The CDR3 has 16 residues. The CDR3 nucleotides are TGTGCCAGCAGCCGGGCAGGGGCGGGGGGAGCAGATACGCAGTATTTT. Protein product: CASSRAGAGGADTQYF.

The chain carries TRBV14 and TRBJ2-5; no firm D call. V lost 0 bases, J lost 4 bases, and 6 bases lay in between. This CDR3 region has 13 residues. Germline loops: CDR1 SGHDN, CDR2 FVKESK. CDR3 bases: TGTGCCAGCAGCCAAGAGGTCCTAGAGACCCAGTACTTC. Residues: CASSQEVLETQYF.

The chain recombines TRBV29-1 with TRBJ1-3; D is undetermined. Germline V CDR1 and CDR2: SQVTM, ANQGSEA. The V end lost 3 bases, the J end lost 0 bases, and 9 bases lay between the germline ends. This CDR3 has 14 residues. CDR3 nucleotide sequence: TGCAGCGTTGATTCAGGCCTCTCTGGAAACACCATATATTTT. Protein product: CSVDSGLSGNTIYF.

The rearrangement uses TRBV5-1 and TRBJ2-7; TRBD1 matches at 9 bases. V was pared by 2 bases and J by 12 bases, with 6 bases of the junction left unmatched. CDR1 SGHRS and CDR2 YFSETQ come from the germline V gene. The CDR3 runs to 12 residues. CDR3 sequence: CASSFLGQGWYF. CDR3 bases: TGCGCCAGCAGCTTTCTAGGACAGGGGTGGTACTTC. Variable domain in full (rest from reference TRBV5-1 and TRBJ2-7): KAGVTQTPRYLIKTRGQQVTLSCSPISGHRSVSWYQQTPGQGLQFLFEYFSETQRNKGNFPGRFSGRQFSNSRSEMNVSTLELGDSALYLCASSFLGQGWYFGPGTRLTVT.

V and J are TRBV5-1 and TRBJ2-5, with D unresolved. V lost 0 bases to trimming and J lost 0 bases, with 6 bases between them. Germline CDR1 is SGHRS and CDR2 is YFSETQ. There are 14 residues in the CDR3. This CDR3 is CASSLGRNQETQYF. The CDR3 DNA is TGCGCCAGCAGCTTGGGTAGAAACCAAGAGACCCAGTACTTC. The variable domain in full, with the rest retrieved from reference TRBV5-1 and TRBJ2-5, is KAGVTQTPRYLIKTRGQQVTLSCSPISGHRSVSWYQQTPGQGLQFLFEYFSETQRNKGNFPGRFSGRQFSNSRSEMNVSTLELGDSALYLCASSLGRNQETQYFGPGTRLLVL.

The chain couples TRBV5-6 to TRBJ2-5; D gene uncertain. The germline V gene encodes CDR1 SGHDT and CDR2 YYEEEE. The CDR3 covers 13 residues. V shed 0 bases and J shed 5 bases, with 8 bases lying between them. The CDR3 region is CASSLDVAETQYF. Written as DNA, the CDR3 is TGTGCCAGCAGCTTGGATGTTGCGGAGACCCAGTACTTC.